The 14 T cell receptor beta chains in this list originate from one sample, sequenced in a study of radiotherapy plus CTLA-4 blockade in lung cancer. Produced via immunoSEQ multiplex PCR; TCRdb's table is partial and in-frame only. The sample carries roughly 90,000 clones, about 78% recorded once. Sample: peripheral blood, taken from a patient treated with radiotherapy plus ipilimumab. The origin of the receptors is a human donor with non-small cell lung cancer that progressed on radiotherapy plus ipilimumab.

This clone showed up just a few times. The chain employs TRBV4-1 and TRBJ2-1; 8 bases map to TRBD1. V shed 3 bases, J shed 6 bases, and the junction held 7 bases outside the gene matches. CDR1 and CDR2 (germline): MGHRA, YSYEKL. This CDR3 is 15 amino acids long. The CDR3 protein is CASSHPWTGSNEQFF. The DNA of the CDR3 is TGCGCCAGCAGCCACCCTTGGACAGGGTCCAATGAGCAGTTCTTC.

This clone was observed many times. V usage is TRBV11-1 and J usage is TRBJ1-2; the D gene is possibly TRBD1 (5 bases). Germline V lookup: CDR1 SGHAT, CDR2 FQDESV (reference sequence). The CDR3 sequence is 15 residues long. With 3 bases removed from V and 4 bases from J, the gap between germline ends came to 15 bases. CDR3 coding DNA: TGTGCCAGCAGCTTGGCCTCCGGGACGGGCTATGGCTACACCTTC. Its translation is CASSLASGTGYGYTF.

This chain connects TRBV18 to TRBJ1-2; D perhaps matches TRBD1 (5 bases). Trimming took 2 bases from V and 3 from J, leaving 13 bases between them. The CDR3 has 15 amino acids. CDR1 KGHSH and CDR2 LQKENI come from the germline V gene. In nucleotides, the CDR3 is TGTGCCAGCTCACCAATCGACAGAGGGGACTATGGCTACACCTTC. It encodes CASSPIDRGDYGYTF.

The rearrangement uses TRBV5-4 and TRBJ2-1; 10 nucleotides align to TRBD2. This CDR3 contains 14 residues. V dropped 4 bases and J dropped 6; count of bases not matched to a gene: 4. Germline values: CDR1 SGHNT, CDR2 YYREEE (reference sequence). Here the CDR3 DNA reads TGTGCCAGCAGCACTAGCGGGATATCCAATGAGCAGTTCTTC. Translating gives CASSTSGISNEQFF.

The genes are TRBV5-1 and TRBJ2-7; D is uncertain. The CDR3 spans 18 residues. The ends were cut back, 2 bases at V and 0 bases at J, with 21 bases in the middle. The germline V gene encodes CDR1 SGHRS and CDR2 YFSETQ. CDR3 sequence (DNA): TGCGCCAGCAGCTTATACCCCATGGGCAGATTGAGCTCCTACGAGCAGTACTTC. Translated: CASSLYPMGRLSSYEQYF.

About this clone: Other DNA sequences within the sample encode an identical CDR3. The chain recombines TRBV9 with TRBJ2-7; possible D gene TRBD1, 5 bases. CDR1 and CDR2 from the germline V gene are SGDLS and YYNGEE. Trimming took 1 base from V and 2 from J, leaving 10 bases between them. The CDR3 sequence is 14 residues long. CDR3 amino acids: CASSVTGKAYEQYF. CDR3 DNA: TGTGCCAGCAGCGTAACAGGCAAGGCCTACGAGCAGTACTTC.

The gene calls are TRBV28 and TRBJ1-2; D is unresolved. The CDR3 length is 15 residues. From germline, CDR1 is MDHEN and CDR2 SYDVKM. Trimming removed 3 bases at V and 7 bases at J, with 18 bases between. Here the CDR3 reads CASSFTDANELGYTF. The DNA of the CDR3 is TGTGCCAGCAGTTTTACGGACGCAAACGAACTTGGCTACACCTTC.

This chain connects TRBV28 to TRBJ1-4; a possible D gene is TRBD1 (5 bases). The ends were cut back, 2 bases at V and 7 bases at J, with 17 bases in the middle. Germline CDR1 reads MDHEN; CDR2 reads SYDVKM. CDR3 length: 16 amino acids. CDR3 residues: CASSLPSQGFIEKLFF. Written as DNA, the CDR3 is TGTGCCAGCAGTTTACCCTCCCAGGGTTTCATTGAAAAACTGTTTTTT.

This chain connects TRBV7-3 to TRBJ2-5, with D perhaps matching TRBD1 or TRBD2 (5 bases each). There are 17 residues in the CDR3. The germline gives CDR1 SGHTA, CDR2 FQGTGA. V was cut by 2 bases and J by 5 bases, with 21 bases left in between. CDR3 sequence reads: CASSLGGSGRAGETQYF. The CDR3, as DNA: TGTGCCAGCAGCTTAGGAGGAAGCGGCAGGGCCGGTGAGACCCAGTACTTC. The variable domain in full, completed from reference TRBV7-3 and TRBJ2-5, reads GAGVSQTPSNKVTEKGKYVELRCDPISGHTALYWYRQSLGQGPEFLIYFQGTGAADDSGLPNDRFFAVRPEGSVSTLKIQRTERGDSAVYLCASSLGGSGRAGETQYFGPGTRLLVL.

This sequence joins TRBV27 and TRBJ1-2, with 7 bases lining up with TRBD1. The CDR3 consists of 15 residues. The V gene end was trimmed by 5 bases and the J gene end by 6 bases; junction bases not matched to a gene: 12. The germline V gene encodes CDR1 MNHEY and CDR2 SMNVEV (reference sequence). CDR3 coding DNA: TGTGCCAGCAGTACTTACAGGGGAGAGAAGGATGGCTACACCTTC. Residues: CASSTYRGEKDGYTF.

This clone was counted only a few times. The V call is TRBV28, the J call TRBJ1-5, with D maybe TRBD1 (6 bases). The V end was cut by 3 bases, the J end by 2 bases, with 17 bases between. Per the germline V gene, CDR1 is MDHEN and CDR2 is SYDVKM. The CDR3 contains 17 residues. In DNA form, the CDR3 reads TGTGCCAGCAGTTTTTGGACAGACCCTTCGGGCAATCAGCCCCAGCATTTT. Amino acids: CASSFWTDPSGNQPQHF. The variable domain in full, with the rest retrieved from reference TRBV28 and TRBJ1-5, is DVKVTQSSRYLVKRTGEKVFLECVQDMDHENMFWYRQDPGLGLRLIYFSYDVKMKEKGDIPEGYSVSREKKERFSLILESASTNQTSMYLCASSFWTDPSGNQPQHFGDGTRLSIL.

This clone has just a few counts. CDR3 nucleotides: TGTGCCAGCAGCTTAACGGGGCTCGACGAGCAGTACTTC. The encoded protein is CASSLTGLDEQYF. The chain carries TRBV7-9 and TRBJ2-7; D tentatively fits TRBD1 or TRBD2 (5 bases each). From germline, CDR1 is SEHNR and CDR2 FQNEAQ (reference sequence). The CDR3 is 13 amino acids. Trimming removed 2 bases from V and 5 bases from J, with 10 bases in between.

CDR3: CASSVTSTGFSGNTIYF. CDR3 coding DNA: TGTGCCAGCAGCGTCACTTCGACGGGATTCTCTGGAAACACCATATATTTT. The chain links TRBV2 to TRBJ1-3; D uncertain. Germline V CDR1 and CDR2: SNHLY, FYNNEI. The CDR3 runs 17 residues. V shed 6 bases and J shed 0 bases, with 18 bases lying between them.

V gene TRBV19 combines with J gene TRBJ1-4, with a weak D call TRBD1 (5 bases). Between the trimmed V and J ends, which lost 5 bases and 4 bases, there was a span of 14 bases. In germline, CDR1 is LNHDA, CDR2 SQIVND (reference sequence). CDR3 length equals 15 residues. CDR3 residues: CASSPTGGFNEKLFF. CDR3 in DNA: TGTGCCAGTAGTCCTACTGGGGGGTTTAATGAAAAACTGTTTTTT.